What follows are 32 T cell receptor beta chains derived from one specimen sequenced in a study of vaccination and CD4 T cells after COVID-19. Treatment specified: roughly 10-day PBMC culture with coronavirus spike peptide pools or control peptides (ViraFEST assay). Those CD4+ T cells from the unexposed donor predate the COVID-19 pandemic (2011-2018). Their specific antigens are unknown. An Oncomine TCR Beta short-read assay was used to sequence the DNA from cultured CD4+ T cells. Using its own MiXCR run on the PCR reads, TCRdb lists one record per CDR3 protein. The table includes roughly 4,200 distinct CDR3 sequences, around 66% detected once. Sequencing was carried out using CD4+ T cells from blood, cultured in vitro. These TCRs come from a human donor in good health.

The V and J genes are TRBV6-5 and TRBJ1-6; the match to TRBD1 covers 8 bases. CDR1 MNHEY and CDR2 SVGAGI come from the germline V gene. The CDR3 covers 18 residues. Trimming cost V 4 bases and J 0 bases; bases outside gene matches: 8. The CDR3 region is CASSFARGPLSYNSPLHF. In nucleotides, the CDR3 is TGTGCCAGCAGTTTTGCCAGGGGGCCGCTCTCCTATAATTCACCCCTCCACTTT.

This clonotype is deemed large. The chain employs TRBV7-9 and TRBJ2-7; D is uncertain. The CDR3 is made up of 14 amino acids. The germline V gene has CDR1 SEHNR and CDR2 FQNEAQ (reference sequence). The V and J ends lost 5 bases and 1 base respectively, with 12 bases between them. DNA for the CDR3: TGTGCCAGCAGCGGGAACTTACGTTCCTACGAGCAGTACTTC. It encodes CASSGNLRSYEQYF.

Comment on this clonotype: The junction departs from the called germline gene at one end, perhaps through a read error. As DNA, the CDR3 is TGTGCCAGCGGACAGGTCAATCAGCCCCGGCATTTT. It specifies CASGQVNQPRHF. The chain employs TRBV6-1 and TRBJ1-5, with TRBD1 matching over 7 bases. The CDR3 is made up of 12 amino acids. From germline, CDR1 is MNHNS and CDR2 SASEGT.

About this clonotype itself: This is likely a read error, given that the CDR3 carries no conserved phenylalanine or tryptophan at its end. The chain is built from TRBV2 and TRBJ1-6; TRBD1 is a possible D gene (5 bases). Germline V gives CDR1 SNHLY, CDR2 FYNNEI. Trimming shortened V by 6 bases and J by 7 bases, and 16 bases separated the two germline ends. The CDR3 runs 15 residues. DNA of the CDR3: TGTGCCAGCAGACCGCCGGGCTGGGGGAATTCACCCCTCCACTCT. Encoded protein: CASRPPGWGNSPLHS.

By frequency in the sample, this clonotype is medium-sized (0.01 to 0.1%). The chain has TRBV19 and TRBJ2-2, with a tentative D call TRBD1 (5 bases). This CDR3 comprises 15 residues. V gave up 0 bases and J gave up 0 bases, with 5 bases separating them. Germline loops: CDR1 LNHDA, CDR2 SQIVND (reference sequence). CDR3 nucleotide sequence: TGTGCCAGTAGTATAGACAGGGCGAACACCGGGGAGCTGTTTTTT. Its translation: CASSIDRANTGELFF.

This sequence joins TRBV29-1 and TRBJ1-1; D is uncertain. Per the germline V gene, CDR1 is SQVTM and CDR2 is ANQGSEA. Between the trimmed V and J ends, which lost 4 bases and 0 bases, there was a span of 9 bases. The CDR3 covers 13 residues. The CDR3 region is CSVGVRMNTEAFF. CDR3 nucleotide sequence: TGCAGCGTTGGAGTCCGAATGAACACTGAAGCTTTCTTT.

The chain uses TRBV27 and TRBJ2-7, with 11 bases identical to TRBD2. V lost 6 bases to trimming and J lost 9 bases; unmatched junction nucleotides: 13. The CDR3 runs 15 residues. Germline V lookup: CDR1 MNHEY, CDR2 SMNVEV (reference sequence). The CDR3 protein is CASSPPGTSGVRQYF. In DNA, the CDR3 is TGTGCCAGCAGCCCCCCCGGGACTAGCGGAGTTAGGCAGTACTTC.

The CDR3 region is CASSYSMRRTGFYEQYF. CDR3 nucleotides: TGTGCCAGCAGTTACTCGATGCGTCGGACAGGGTTTTACGAGCAGTACTTC. The chain couples TRBV6-5 to TRBJ2-1; 8 bases match TRBD1. The DNA end is a closer match to TRBJ2-7, so the J assignment may be wrong. CDR1 is MNHEY, CDR2 SVGAGI, per germline. This CDR3 spans 17 amino acids.

The chain combines TRBV19 with TRBJ1-5, with D perhaps TRBD1 (6 bases). This CDR3 is 15 amino acids long. Trimming left V 6 bases short and J 6 bases short, with 18 bases between. Per the germline V gene, CDR1 is LNHDA and CDR2 is SQIVND (reference sequence). This CDR3 is CASRDPGGWGQPQHF. CDR3 DNA: TGTGCCAGTAGAGACCCCGGGGGCTGGGGTCAGCCCCAGCATTTT. Full variable domain (remainder filled in from reference TRBV19 and TRBJ1-5): DGGITQSPKYLFRKEGQNVTLSCEQNLNHDAMYWYRQDPGQGLRLIYYSQIVNDFQKGDIAEGYSVSREKKESFPLTVTSAQKNPTAFYLCASRDPGGWGQPQHFGDGTRLSIL.

The chain couples TRBV12-3 or TRBV12-4 to TRBJ2-5; D is unresolved. Trimming took 2 bases from V and 5 from J, leaving 3 bases between them. The CDR3 sequence is 11 residues long. CDR3 in DNA: TGTGCCAGCAGTTTAAGGGAGACCCAGTACTTC. Translating gives CASSLRETQYF.

V usage is TRBV15 and J usage is TRBJ2-7; 7 nucleotides align to TRBD1. The CDR3 runs 18 residues. Germline CDR1 LNHNV, CDR2 YYDKDF (reference sequence). V was clipped by 1 base and J by 1 base; unmatched bases: 13. CDR3 sequence (DNA): TGTGCCACCAGCAGAGCCCCCCGGTGGCAGGGGGAATCCTACGAGCAGTACTTC. It is translated as CATSRAPRWQGESYEQYF.

This rearrangement joins TRBV15 to TRBJ2-7, with 10 bases that match TRBD1. This CDR3 is 16 amino acids long. Germline V CDR1 and CDR2: LNHNV, YYDKDF (reference sequence). The J segment lost 5 bases and the V segment lost 1 base, leaving 8 bases of the junction unmatched. The CDR3 nucleotides are TGTGCCACCAGCAGAGGACAGGGGGCTTTCGCGGACGAGCAGTACTTC. This encodes CATSRGQGAFADEQYF.

J is TRBJ2-1 and V is TRBV6-1; 16 nucleotides align to TRBD2. V lost 6 bases, J lost 7 bases, and 15 bases stayed unmatched. Germline CDR1 MNHNS, CDR2 SASEGT. The CDR3 is 19 residues long. As DNA, the CDR3 is TGTGCCAGCAGCAGAATACCGGGACTAGCGGGAGGGCCGAGGAATGAGCAGTTCTTC. It codes for CASSRIPGLAGGPRNEQFF.

This rearrangement joins TRBV12-3 or TRBV12-4 to TRBJ1-2, with 8 bases identical to TRBD1. This CDR3 comprises 12 residues. J gave up 4 bases and V 7 bases, and 2 bases lay outside the gene matches. CDR3 loop: CASTTGGYGYTF. The CDR3 DNA reads as TGTGCCAGCACCACAGGGGGCTATGGCTACACCTTC.

V is TRBV27 and J is TRBJ2-3; D ambiguous. Trimming pared 4 bases from V and 2 bases from J, leaving 19 bases between. Germline loops: CDR1 MNHEY, CDR2 SMNVEV (reference sequence). The CDR3 contains 17 residues. CDR3 DNA sequence: TGTGCCAGCAGTTCGCCTTTCGGGCTCGTCGACACAGATACGCAGTATTTT. Amino acids: CASSSPFGLVDTDTQYF.

This clonotype showed up just once. This chain links TRBV20-1 with TRBJ2-2; D is unclear. The CDR3 covers 17 residues. The germline V gene has CDR1 DFQATT and CDR2 SNEGSKA (reference sequence). With 1 base removed from V and 0 bases from J, the gap between germline ends came to 15 bases. The CDR3 nucleotides read TGCAGTGCTAGAGTCAGGTCCGGCTCGTCGAACACCGGGGAGCTGTTTTTT. It is translated as CSARVRSGSSNTGELFF.

The DNA of the CDR3 is TGTGCCAGCAGCCCTAGGGGAGGTTTCAATCAGCCCCAGCATTTT. Translating it yields CASSPRGGFNQPQHF. J is TRBJ1-5 and V is TRBV7-9; a possible D gene is TRBD1 (5 bases). This CDR3 has 15 amino acids. Germline values: CDR1 SEHNR, CDR2 FQNEAQ (reference sequence). V was shortened by 5 bases and J by 3 bases, with 14 bases between the two germline ends.

V and J are TRBV6-1 and TRBJ1-1; 11 nucleotides align to TRBD1. V lost 5 bases, J lost 3 bases, and 5 bases stayed unmatched. Germline V gene sequence: CDR1 MNHNS, CDR2 SASEGT. The CDR3 length is 15 residues. CDR3 protein: CASSKTGQGDTEAFF. CDR3 bases: TGTGCCAGCAGTAAGACGGGACAGGGGGACACTGAAGCTTTCTTT.

The V and J genes are TRBV25-1 and TRBJ1-2; TRBD1 aligns across 7 bases. CDR3 length: 15 amino acids. The germline gives CDR1 MGHDK, CDR2 SYGVNS. V shed 4 bases, J shed 0 bases, and the junction held 5 bases outside the gene matches. The DNA of the CDR3 is TGTGCCAGCAGTGCGGCAGGGGGGTCTAACTATGGCTACACCTTC. Residues: CASSAAGGSNYGYTF.

The sample holds a few counts of this clonotype. This rearrangement joins TRBV25-1 to TRBJ1-2; D is uncertain. CDR3 size: 12 residues. CDR1 is MGHDK, CDR2 SYGVNS, per germline. The V gene lost 3 bases and the J gene lost 11 bases, with 13 bases spanning the gap. CDR3 residues: CASSEAPSGYTF. The CDR3 region has the DNA TGTGCCAGCAGTGAGGCCCCCAGTGGTTACACCTTC.

The V gene is TRBV19, the J gene TRBJ2-2, with D unresolved. Trimming took off 3 bases at V and 2 bases at J, with 10 bases between the two ends. CDR3 length equals 15 residues. Per germline, CDR1 LNHDA and CDR2 SQIVND (reference sequence). DNA of the CDR3: TGTGCCAGTAGTATTTCCCGTTCCAACACCGGGGAGCTGTTTTTT. Translation: CASSISRSNTGELFF.

As to this clonotype: Here the CDR3 omits its conserved ending phenylalanine or tryptophan, so a read error is the likely source. The chain is built from TRBV20-1 and TRBJ1-4; tentatively, D is TRBD1 (5 bases). CDR3 length: 13 residues. V was shortened by 6 bases and J by 5 bases, with 13 bases between the two germline ends. Germline CDR1 reads DFQATT; CDR2 reads SNEGSKA (reference sequence). This chain's CDR3 is CSAGHGGNEKLFY. The DNA for the CDR3 is TGCAGTGCAGGACACGGGGGGAATGAAAAACTGTTTTAT.

V is TRBV28 and J is TRBJ2-5, with a tentative D call TRBD1 (5 bases). This CDR3 is built from 15 residues. The germline gives CDR1 MDHEN, CDR2 SYDVKM. V dropped 5 bases and J dropped 2 bases, with 15 bases sitting between them. CDR3 DNA sequence: TGTGCCAGCAGTCCACCAGACAGATATCAAGAGACCCAGTACTTC. It codes for CASSPPDRYQETQYF.

This chain links TRBV6-1 with TRBJ1-2, with D unresolved. The CDR3 consists of 12 residues. The germline V and J ends were trimmed by 6 bases and 2 bases, with 7 bases remaining between them. Germline V gene sequence: CDR1 MNHNS, CDR2 SASEGT. This CDR3 is CASSPSNYGYTF. In DNA form, the CDR3 reads TGTGCCAGCAGCCCCAGCAACTATGGCTACACCTTC.

The chain employs TRBV12-3 or TRBV12-4 and TRBJ2-3, with D tentatively TRBD1 or TRBD2 (5 bases each). With 6 bases removed from V and 3 bases from J, the gap between germline ends came to 16 bases. The length of the CDR3 is 15 residues. The CDR3 DNA reads TGTGCCAGCAGCCGCCAGGGAGTAAGGACAGATACGCAGTATTTT. It yields the protein CASSRQGVRTDTQYF.

This sequence joins TRBV30 and TRBJ2-2; weak D call: TRBD2 (6 bases). This CDR3 has 13 residues. The germline V gene encodes CDR1 GTSNPN and CDR2 SVGIG (reference sequence). The V gene lost 0 bases and the J gene lost 8 bases, with 10 bases spanning the gap. CDR3 sequence (DNA): TGTGCCTGGAGTGTGGGGGGAATTGGGGAGCTGTTTTTT. Translation: CAWSVGGIGELFF.

V and J are TRBV7-2 and TRBJ2-5, with TRBD2 matching 7 bases. The germline gives CDR1 SGHTA, CDR2 FQGNSA. The CDR3 covers 15 residues. V lost 5 bases and J lost 5; bases outside the gene matches: 11. The CDR3 bases are TGTGCCAGCAGCCCGAGGAGCGGGGAAGAGGAGACCCAGTACTTC. Its protein is CASSPRSGEEETQYF.

This chain joins TRBV6-1 and TRBJ1-5; maybe TRBD1 (6 bases). This CDR3 is built from 17 residues. Germline assignment: CDR1 MNHNS and CDR2 SASEGT. V was cut by 3 bases and J by 4 bases, with 19 bases left in between. The CDR3 protein is CASSDPDGGRVNQPQHF. Written as DNA, the CDR3 is TGTGCCAGCAGTGATCCCGACGGGGGGCGCGTTAATCAGCCCCAGCATTTT.

The chain combines TRBV7-9 with TRBJ1-2; possibly TRBD1 for D (6 bases). V dropped 7 bases and J dropped 4 bases, with 13 bases sitting between them. Germline values: CDR1 SEHNR, CDR2 FQNEAQ (reference sequence). The CDR3 loop spans 13 amino acids. The DNA for the CDR3 is TGTGCCAGCATTCCTTCGACAGGCTATGGCTACACCTTC. Translation: CASIPSTGYGYTF. Variable domain in full (rest from reference TRBV7-9 and TRBJ1-2): DTGVSQNPRHKITKRGQNVTFRCDPISEHNRLYWYRQTLGQGPEFLTYFQNEAQLEKSRLLSDRFSAERPKGSFSTLEIQRTEQGDSAMYLCASIPSTGYGYTFGSGTRLTVV.

This clonotype showed up just a few times. In nucleotides, the CDR3 is TGTGCCAGCAGCTTAGGGTTGTTGGCTAGCGGGACGAACACCGGGGAGCTGTTTTTT. This codes for CASSLGLLASGTNTGELFF. This rearrangement joins TRBV7-9 to TRBJ2-2, with 9 bases identical to TRBD2. The CDR3 is 19 amino acids. Trimming took 1 base from V and 0 from J; bases not matched to a gene: 9. Germline V gene sequence: CDR1 SEHNR, CDR2 FQNEAQ (reference sequence).

A single count supports this clonotype. At one boundary the junction diverges from the germline segment, which might be a read error. The chain is built from TRBV5-3 and TRBJ1-5; no firm D call. TRBV5-3 carries the ORF label, with uncertain function. CDR3 length equals 15 residues. The CDR3 nucleotides are TGTGCCAGCAGCTTCGGCACTGATAGCAATCAGCCCCAGCATTTT. Translation: CASSFGTDSNQPQHF.

The CDR3 DNA reads TGTGCCAGCAGTGAGACCGGGACCGGGGGCTACACCTTC. Protein: CASSETGTGGYTF. The chain uses TRBV6-1 and TRBJ1-2; D is possibly TRBD1 (5 bases). With 3 bases removed from V and 8 bases from J, the gap between germline ends came to 13 bases. The germline V gene has CDR1 MNHNS and CDR2 SASEGT. The CDR3 runs to 13 residues.